What follows are 18 T cell receptor beta chains derived from one specimen sequenced in a study of cytomegalovirus exposure and HLA in healthy donors. The PCR had 60 Vbeta and 13 Jbeta primers. Some clones are missing from TCRdb's copy, which holds only in-frame ones; the method was immunoSEQ multiplex PCR. The sample yields 120,000 or so clones, about 81% seen once. Sequenced input: PBMCs. Source of these receptors: a woman in her fifties or sixties in good health and CMV-seropositive.

This rearrangement joins TRBV7-9 to TRBJ2-7; 10 nucleotides line up with TRBD1. The V and J ends lost 0 bases and 4 bases, in that order; junction bases with no gene match: 6. CDR1 is SEHNR and CDR2 is FQNEAQ in the germline V gene (reference sequence). This CDR3 has 16 residues. The CDR3 sequence: CASSLAAGTGDYEQYF. The CDR3 bases are TGTGCCAGCAGCTTAGCGGCGGGGACAGGGGATTACGAGCAGTACTTC.

This rearrangement joins TRBV19 to TRBJ1-2; 12 bases fit TRBD1. This CDR3 contains 15 residues. Germline V gene lookup returns CDR1 LNHDA and CDR2 SQIVND (reference sequence). Trimming cost V 2 bases and J 8 bases; bases outside gene matches: 6. Here the CDR3 DNA reads TGTGCCAGTAGTATACCCGGGACAGGGGGCTTCGGCTACACCTTC. Protein product: CASSIPGTGGFGYTF.

The chain joins TRBV6-5 to TRBJ1-1, with unresolved D. Germline V gene lookup returns CDR1 MNHEY and CDR2 SVGAGI. This CDR3 has 11 amino acids. With 6 bases removed from V and 4 bases from J, the gap between germline ends came to 6 bases. The CDR3 loop reads CASSRGTEAFF. DNA of the CDR3: TGTGCCAGCAGCCGCGGCACTGAAGCTTTCTTT.

V and J are TRBV30 and TRBJ2-1; possible D gene TRBD2, 5 bases. In germline, CDR1 is GTSNPN, CDR2 SVGIG (reference sequence). Trimming left V 0 bases short and J 5 bases short, with 8 bases between. The CDR3 loop spans 13 amino acids. The CDR3 DNA follows: TGTGCCTGGAGTGTTGACGGGAACAATGAGCAGTTCTTC. This translates into CAWSVDGNNEQFF.

CDR3 DNA sequence: TGTGCCAGCAGTCCGGCGGGTGAAAAACTGTTTTTT. Translating gives CASSPAGEKLFF. The genes are TRBV6-6 and TRBJ1-4; D uncertain. In germline, CDR1 is MNHNY, CDR2 SVGAGI (reference sequence). V gave up 5 bases and J gave up 7 bases, with 8 bases separating them. CDR3 size: 12 residues.

This chain uses TRBV5-1 with TRBJ2-1; 13 bases align to TRBD2. Per the germline V gene, CDR1 is SGHRS and CDR2 is YFSETQ. Trimming removed 0 bases from V and 7 bases from J; junction bases left unmatched: 4. This CDR3 is 16 amino acids long. In nucleotides, the CDR3 is TGCGCCAGCAGCTTGGTACTAGCGGGGGGGAGTAATGAGCAGTTCTTC. This translates into CASSLVLAGGSNEQFF.

This clone was found a few times. This sequence joins TRBV7-9 and TRBJ2-7; D perhaps matches TRBD1 (6 bases). The CDR3 totals 17 residues. V lost 5 bases and J lost 1, with 21 bases in between. Looked up from germline, CDR1 is SEHNR and CDR2 is FQNEAQ (reference sequence). The DNA for the CDR3 is TGTGCCAGCAGCCCGTTCCCTTGGTCAGGGGTTTCCTACGAGCAGTACTTC. Its translation: CASSPFPWSGVSYEQYF.

This chain connects TRBV6-5 to TRBJ1-2; a possible D gene is TRBD1 (5 bases). This CDR3 comprises 15 residues. Germline V gene data show CDR1 as MNHEY and CDR2 as SVGAGI. The V end was cut by 4 bases, the J end by 3 bases, with 15 bases between. The CDR3: CASSSMGEGDYGYTF. The CDR3 region has the DNA TGTGCCAGCAGTTCTATGGGGGAGGGAGACTATGGCTACACCTTC.

CDR3 sequence (DNA): TGTGCCTGGAGTGTCGGACAGGCCTTCGCAGGGAATAATTCACCCCTCCACTTT. This translates into CAWSVGQAFAGNNSPLHF. The chain employs TRBV30 and TRBJ1-6; 7 bases fit TRBD1. Germline assignment: CDR1 GTSNPN and CDR2 SVGIG (reference sequence). V lost 0 bases and J lost 5; bases outside the gene matches: 13. CDR3 length equals 18 residues.

The chain carries TRBV6-1 and TRBJ2-3; weak D call: TRBD1 (6 bases). This CDR3 is 15 amino acids long. V lost 3 bases and J 4 bases, leaving 14 bases between the germline ends. Germline lookup yields CDR1 MNHNS and CDR2 SASEGT. The CDR3 region is CASSDTPGESDTQYF. The CDR3 DNA follows: TGTGCCAGCAGTGATACCCCAGGGGAGTCAGATACGCAGTATTTT.

This chain connects TRBV2 to TRBJ2-7; a possible D gene is TRBD2 (6 bases). V lost 9 bases and J lost 2, with 14 bases in between. The germline CDR1 and CDR2 sequences are SNHLY and FYNNEI. There are 13 residues in the CDR3. As DNA, the CDR3 is TGTGCCAGGCGGGGAAAGCTGACCTACGAGCAGTACTTC. Residues: CARRGKLTYEQYF.

The genes are TRBV18 and TRBJ1-3; D gene uncertain. This CDR3 has 15 residues. The germline gives CDR1 KGHSH, CDR2 LQKENI. V was cut by 3 bases and J by 0 bases, with 9 bases left in between. Here the CDR3 reads CASSPEALSGNTIYF. The DNA of the CDR3 is TGTGCCAGCTCACCTGAGGCTCTCTCTGGAAACACCATATATTTT.

The gene calls are TRBV6-5 and TRBJ1-1; 8 nucleotides align to TRBD1. The CDR3 extends over 14 amino acids. The germline V gene encodes CDR1 MNHEY and CDR2 SVGAGI. Trimming took 5 bases from V and 4 from J; bases not matched to a gene: 6. CDR3 nucleotides: TGTGCCAGCAGTCCGTCGGGACAGGTCACTGAAGCTTTCTTT. Residues: CASSPSGQVTEAFF.

The V and J genes are TRBV19 and TRBJ1-3, with D possibly TRBD1 on 6 matching bases. Trimming removed 7 bases from V and 4 bases from J, with 17 bases in between. This CDR3 has 15 amino acids. Germline loops: CDR1 LNHDA, CDR2 SQIVND (reference sequence). In nucleotides, the CDR3 is TGTGCCAGTATGGGGGGGGGCTTTGACGGAAACACCATATATTTT. Translation gives CASMGGGFDGNTIYF.

The chain recombines TRBV6-6 with TRBJ2-5; D uncertain. Trimming left V 2 bases short and J 0 bases short, with 7 bases between. Germline-derived CDR1 and CDR2 are MNHNY and SVGAGI (reference sequence). The CDR3 is 14 amino acids. CDR3 region: CASSYEENQETQYF. CDR3 in DNA: TGTGCCAGCAGTTACGAGGAGAACCAAGAGACCCAGTACTTC.

This clone has just a few counts. As DNA, the CDR3 is TGTGCCAGCAGTTTTGTGGGCGGAGCAGGGGACGGCAATGAGCAGTTCTTC. Translation: CASSFVGGAGDGNEQFF. The J gene is TRBJ2-1, the V gene TRBV27; weak D call: TRBD1 (6 bases). The CDR3 spans 17 residues. V dropped 3 bases and J dropped 6 bases, with 21 bases sitting between them. Germline V lookup: CDR1 MNHEY, CDR2 SMNVEV (reference sequence).

The rearrangement uses TRBV9 and TRBJ1-2; D remains ambiguous. This CDR3 comprises 14 residues. In germline, CDR1 is SGDLS, CDR2 YYNGEE. With 4 bases removed from V and 2 bases from J, the gap between germline ends came to 12 bases. CDR3 bases: TGTGCCAGCAGCCCGCTAGGATCGAACTATGGCTACACCTTC. Its translation is CASSPLGSNYGYTF.

The chain links TRBV12-5 to TRBJ2-5; 11 positions match TRBD1. Germline CDR1 reads LGHNT; CDR2 reads FRNRAP. CDR3 length: 13 amino acids. The V gene end was trimmed by 6 bases and the J gene end by 5 bases; junction bases not matched to a gene: 2. The DNA for the CDR3 is TGTGCTAGTGGAAGGGACAGGGGGGAGACCCAGTACTTC. It is translated as CASGRDRGETQYF.